The clone carrying this T cell receptor (beta chain) was detected a few times. Antigen: not known. Germline loops: CDR1 SGHRS, CDR2 YFSETQ. This CDR3 contains 12 residues. Trimming took 5 bases from V and 5 from J, leaving 10 bases between them. The data were taken from a study of cytomegalovirus exposure and HLA in healthy donors. Findings and caveats of the study: The later analysis indicated that the majority of CMV-associated TCR beta chains appeared HLA-restricted.

The PCR was carried out with 60 Vbeta primers and 13 Jbeta primers. The protocol was immunoSEQ multiplex PCR, while the TCRdb copy is restricted to in-frame clones and leaves out a portion. The sample yields around 130,000 clones, around 71% seen once. The sample comprised PBMCs. This receptor was taken from a woman aged 60 to 75 in good health and CMV-seropositive. The gene calls are TRBV5-1 and TRBJ1-1; no reliable D call. CDR3 region: CASSSRVTEAFF. CDR3 DNA: TGCGCCAGCAGTTCGAGGGTTACTGAAGCTTTCTTT.